Each of the 16 T cell receptor beta chains below was sequenced from the same sample in a study of CXCR3-negative and CXCR3-positive naive CD8 T cells. Study-level results: Higher TRB CDR3 hydrophobicity marked CXCR3-positive naive cells relative to CXCR3-negative naive cells.

UMI-labeled 5' RACE TRB cDNA libraries were prepared from the cells. TCRdb reanalyzed the 5' RACE reads, giving one entry per CDR3 protein sequence and no DNA. The table lists roughly 63,000 distinct CDR3 sequences. What these receptors recognize is not known. Sequencing was done on a sample of naive CXCR3+ CD8+ T cells from blood. The subset: CD45RO-CCR7+CD27+CD95- naive CD8+ T cells expressing CXCR3 (TNR3+). These receptors were taken from a human donor in good health. Some clones in this sample may be carry-over from other donors' samples.

V and J are TRBV7-9 and TRBJ2-7; TCRdb selects TRBD1, and the lack of DNA leaves this call unchecked. Per the germline V gene, CDR1 is SEHNR and CDR2 is FQNEAQ (reference sequence). The CDR3 has 13 amino acids. The CDR3 region is CASSQGDPLGKYF.

The J gene is TRBJ1-5, the V gene TRBV4-3; the D gene TCRdb calls, TRBD1, cannot be checked with no DNA. There are 16 residues in the CDR3. Germline V CDR1 and CDR2: LGHNA, YSLEER. This chain's CDR3 is CASSQGTGLDNQPQHF.

V is TRBV4-2 and J is TRBJ2-3; TCRdb outputs TRBD2, but without DNA this stays unchecked. The CDR3 consists of 16 residues. In germline, CDR1 is LGHNA, CDR2 YNFKEQ. CDR3 sequence: CASSQETSGSPDTQYF.

This chain connects TRBV12-3 or TRBV12-4 to TRBJ2-1; TCRdb's D call, TRBD2, is unchecked because there is no DNA. CDR3 length: 13 amino acids. This CDR3 is CASSLTGDNEQFF.

The V and J genes are TRBV29-1 and TRBJ2-1; TCRdb proposes TRBD2, but this gene call is untestable without DNA. The CDR3 runs 16 residues. Looked up from germline, CDR1 is SQVTM and CDR2 is ANQGSEA. Here the CDR3 reads CSVELAGGRGYNEQFF.

The J gene is TRBJ2-5, the V gene TRBV21-1. TRBV21-1 is noted as a pseudogene. This CDR3 has 15 amino acids. The CDR3 sequence is CASGKVLERRETQYF.

This chain uses TRBV7-9 with TRBJ1-1; no DNA is available, so the TRBD1 call from TCRdb remains unchecked. Germline V lookup: CDR1 SEHNR, CDR2 FQNEAQ (reference sequence). This CDR3 spans 16 amino acids. CDR3 sequence: CASNPWGQGKGTEAFF.

The V call is TRBV23-1, the J call TRBJ2-7; TCRdb gives TRBD1 as the D gene, but with no DNA this cannot be confirmed. TRBV23-1 is classed as an ORF, of uncertain function. This CDR3 is built from 15 residues. The CDR3 here is CASSHPQGANYEQYF.

This chain joins TRBV21-1 and TRBJ1-5; without DNA, the TCRdb call of TRBD1 cannot be checked. TRBV21-1 is recorded as a pseudogene. The CDR3 spans 13 residues. CDR3: CASSPRRDQPQHF.

The J gene is TRBJ2-7, the V gene TRBV6-6. Per germline, CDR1 MNHNY and CDR2 SVGAGI (reference sequence). This CDR3 contains 14 residues. Here the CDR3 reads CASSYPGPGSEQYF.

This rearrangement joins TRBV27 to TRBJ1-1. The CDR3 covers 15 residues. The V gene's germline CDR1 is MNHEY and CDR2 SMNVEV (reference sequence). The CDR3 is CASNIWGGMNTEAFF.

This chain links TRBV29-1 with TRBJ1-1; TCRdb selects TRBD1, and the lack of DNA leaves this call unchecked. Germline assignment: CDR1 SQVTM and CDR2 ANQGSEA. The CDR3 covers 16 residues. The CDR3 reads CSVRPVPGSMALGAFF.

CDR3: CASSPGQGIYNEQFF. The V and J genes are TRBV7-8 and TRBJ2-1; TCRdb's D gene call, TRBD1, goes unchecked for lack of DNA. The CDR3 is made up of 15 amino acids. The germline V gene encodes CDR1 SGHVS and CDR2 FQNEAQ.

This chain connects TRBV7-9 to TRBJ1-3. The CDR3 runs to 16 residues. Germline lookup yields CDR1 SEHNR and CDR2 FQNEAQ (reference sequence). This CDR3 reads CASSLAGHGAGNTIYF. Drawing the rest from reference TRBV7-9 and TRBJ1-3, the complete variable domain is DTGVSQNPRHKITKRGQNVTFRCDPISEHNRLYWYRQTLGQGPEFLTYFQNEAQLEKSRLLSDRFSAERPKGSFSTLEIQRTEQGDSAMYLCASSLAGHGAGNTIYFGEGSWLTVV.

The chain joins TRBV7-6 to TRBJ2-7; the D gene TCRdb calls, TRBD1, cannot be checked with no DNA. Germline CDR1 SGHVS, CDR2 FNYEAQ. The CDR3 extends over 12 amino acids. The CDR3 spells CASSTGPYEQYF. Filled out from reference TRBV7-6 and TRBJ2-7, the complete variable domain reads GAGVSQSPRYKVTKRGQDVALRCDPISGHVSLYWYRQALGQGPEFLTYFNYEAQQDKSGLPNDRFSAERPEGSISTLTIQRTEQRDSAMYRCASSTGPYEQYFGPGTRLTVT.

This sequence joins TRBV12-3 or TRBV12-4 and TRBJ1-1. This CDR3 is built from 12 residues. The CDR3 here is CASSFDYTEAFF.